The clone carrying this T cell receptor (beta chain) was seen more than once but under ten times. Its antigen is unidentified. CDR1 KGHSH and CDR2 LQKENI come from the germline V gene. Trimming left V 2 bases short and J 4 bases short, with 8 bases between. The CDR3 length is 13 residues. The entry originates in a study of shared clonotypes between healthy human individuals. General study points: The study found roughly 5% of naive CD4 clonotypes shared across a handful of donors.

Genomic DNA of every subset was divided equally among multiple immunoSEQ plates. The method was immunoSEQ multiplex PCR; TCRdb's version includes in-frame clones alone and lacks a portion of them. The table shows 330,000 or so clones, with under 80% occurring only once. The rearrangement uses TRBV18 and TRBJ1-2; D is undetermined. Input material: memory CD4+ T cells sorted from blood. Documented subset: CD45RA-negative fraction. The TCR originated in a man aged 30 to 45 in good health. The CDR3 region has the DNA TGTGCCAGCTCACCAGGGTCTGGCTATGGCTACACCTTC. This codes for CASSPGSGYGYTF. The whole variable domain, remainder taken from reference TRBV18 and TRBJ1-2, is NAGVMQNPRHLVRRRGQEARLRCSPMKGHSHVYWYRQLPEEGLKFMVYLQKENIIDESGMPKERFSAEFPKEGPSILRIQQVVRGDSAAYFCASSPGSGYGYTFGSGTRLTVV.